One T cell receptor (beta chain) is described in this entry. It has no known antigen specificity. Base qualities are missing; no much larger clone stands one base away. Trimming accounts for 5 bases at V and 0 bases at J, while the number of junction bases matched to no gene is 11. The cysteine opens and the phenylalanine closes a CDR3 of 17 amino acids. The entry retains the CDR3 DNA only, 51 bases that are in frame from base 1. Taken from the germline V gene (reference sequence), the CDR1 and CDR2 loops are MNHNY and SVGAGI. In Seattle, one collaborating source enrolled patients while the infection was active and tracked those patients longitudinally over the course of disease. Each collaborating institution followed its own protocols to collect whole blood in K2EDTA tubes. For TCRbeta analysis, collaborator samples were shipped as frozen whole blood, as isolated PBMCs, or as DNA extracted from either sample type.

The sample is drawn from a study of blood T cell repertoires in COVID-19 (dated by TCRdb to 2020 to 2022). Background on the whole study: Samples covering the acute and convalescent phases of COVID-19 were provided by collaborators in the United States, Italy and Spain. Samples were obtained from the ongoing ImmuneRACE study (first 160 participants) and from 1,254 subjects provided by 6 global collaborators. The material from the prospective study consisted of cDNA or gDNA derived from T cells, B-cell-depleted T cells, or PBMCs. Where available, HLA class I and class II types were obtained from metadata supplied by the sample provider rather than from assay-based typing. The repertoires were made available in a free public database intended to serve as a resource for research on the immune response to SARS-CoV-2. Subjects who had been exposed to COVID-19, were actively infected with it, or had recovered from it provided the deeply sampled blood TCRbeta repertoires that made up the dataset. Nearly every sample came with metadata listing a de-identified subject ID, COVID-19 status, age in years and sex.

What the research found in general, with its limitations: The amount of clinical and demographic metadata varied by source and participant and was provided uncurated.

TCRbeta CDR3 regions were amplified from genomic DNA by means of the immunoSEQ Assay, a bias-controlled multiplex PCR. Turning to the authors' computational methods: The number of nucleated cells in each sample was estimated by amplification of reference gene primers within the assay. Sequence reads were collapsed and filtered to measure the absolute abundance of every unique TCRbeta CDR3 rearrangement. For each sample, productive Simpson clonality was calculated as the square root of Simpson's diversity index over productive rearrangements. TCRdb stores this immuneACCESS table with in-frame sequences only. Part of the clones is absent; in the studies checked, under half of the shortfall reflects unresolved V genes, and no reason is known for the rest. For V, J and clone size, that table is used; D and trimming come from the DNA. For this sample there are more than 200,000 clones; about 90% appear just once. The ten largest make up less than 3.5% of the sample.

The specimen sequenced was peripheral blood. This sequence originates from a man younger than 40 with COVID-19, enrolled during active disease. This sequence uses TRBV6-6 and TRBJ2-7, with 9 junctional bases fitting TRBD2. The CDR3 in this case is CASSRYSGSYSSYEQYF. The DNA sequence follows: TGTGCCAGCAGTCGCTATAGCGGGAGCTATAGCTCCTACGAGCAGTACTTC.